The T cell receptor beta chain under discussion was sequenced for a study of tumor-infiltrating lymphocytes in primary liver carcinoma. The wider study: Sample counts of productive TCRbeta reads spanned roughly 3.65 to 8 million; these counts were similar across tissue types.

In regard to this clonotype: Its target is unknown. This could be a read error, since a much larger clone is one nucleotide away.

For blood RNA, unsorted whole blood served as the source, and germline DNA was extracted too. The authors made TCR beta cDNA from around 500 ng total RNA with a constant-region primer. Three rounds of nested multiplex PCR with slightly modified ARM-PCR produced TCR beta libraries. A C-beta reverse primer was combined with TRBV1-TRBV30 forward primers in the first two PCR rounds, and each round had approximately 9 cycles. Using its own MiXCR run on the multiplex PCR reads, TCRdb lists one record per CDR3 protein. The sample comprises 300,000 to 350,000 distinct CDR3 sequences, roughly 60% of which are singletons, and about a sixth rests with the top ten. The CDR3 contains 16 residues. CDR1 is LGHNA and CDR2 is YSLEER in the germline V gene. V lost 7 bases to trimming and J lost 4 bases; unmatched junction nucleotides: 11. Regarding the study as a whole: Among the pair types, tumor region pairs showed more overlap than tumor-adjacent and tumor-blood pairs. Tumors and blood were compared for top-250-clone fraction, and tumors had the significantly higher value (p = 0.039).

Material: peripheral blood. This receptor was identified in a woman aged 25 to 39 with primary liver carcinoma and hepatitis B virus infection. The rearrangement uses TRBV4-3 and TRBJ2-2; 8 nucleotides match TRBD2. For the CDR3, the DNA is TGCGCCAGCAACCAGGACGTCGGGACTAGCACCGGGGAGCTGTTTTTT. This encodes CASNQDVGTSTGELFF.